This T cell receptor (beta chain) was obtained from a study of blood T cells in healthy people across ages. Overall study results and limits: Not knowing donor CMV status may have confounded expanded clonotype changes.

About this clonotype itself: The target antigen is unknown.

In germline, CDR1 is SQVTM, CDR2 ANQGSEA. Trimming stripped 6 bases from V and 6 bases from J, with 18 bases between. This CDR3 contains 14 residues. Primed by a sample-barcoded 5' primer and a J-beta primer mix, a second PCR proceeded for about 6 to 11 cycles. TCRdb called the 5' RACE reads again in MiXCR, with one record for every CDR3 protein. The sample holds about 1.4 million distinct CDR3 sequences, roughly 64% seen once. The chain links TRBV29-1 to TRBJ1-3; D may be TRBD1 (6 bases). The clonotype comes from a man aged 18 to 29 in good health. The sequenced material came from blood. CDR3 sequence (DNA): TGCAGCGTACAGGGTGACTCTCGGAAAAACACCATATATTTT. This translates into CSVQGDSRKNTIYF.